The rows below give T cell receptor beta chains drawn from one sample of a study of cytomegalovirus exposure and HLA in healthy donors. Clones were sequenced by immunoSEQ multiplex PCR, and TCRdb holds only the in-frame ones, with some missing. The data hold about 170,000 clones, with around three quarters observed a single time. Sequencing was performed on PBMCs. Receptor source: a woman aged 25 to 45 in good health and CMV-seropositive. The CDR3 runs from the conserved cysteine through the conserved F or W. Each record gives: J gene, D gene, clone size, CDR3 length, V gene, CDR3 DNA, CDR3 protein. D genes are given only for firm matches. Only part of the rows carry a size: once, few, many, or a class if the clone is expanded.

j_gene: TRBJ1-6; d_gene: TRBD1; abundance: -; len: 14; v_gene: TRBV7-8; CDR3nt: TGTGCCAGCAGAACTCAGGGGGAGCATTCACCCCTCCACTTT; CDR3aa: CASRTQGEHSPLHF
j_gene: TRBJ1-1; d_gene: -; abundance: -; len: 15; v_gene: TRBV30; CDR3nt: TGTGCCTGGAGTGTTGTGCTCCTCCCCGGCACTGAAGCTTTCTTT; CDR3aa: CAWSVVLLPGTEAFF
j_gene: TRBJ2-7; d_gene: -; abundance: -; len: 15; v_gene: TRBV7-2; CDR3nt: TGTGCCAGCAGCTTTGGACAGTTACTCTCCTACGAGCAGTACTTC; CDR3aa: CASSFGQLLSYEQYF
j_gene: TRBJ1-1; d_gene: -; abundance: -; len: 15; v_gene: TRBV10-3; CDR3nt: TGTGCCATCAGTGAGTCGGCCAAGAAGAACACTGAAGCTTTCTTT; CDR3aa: CAISESAKKNTEAFF
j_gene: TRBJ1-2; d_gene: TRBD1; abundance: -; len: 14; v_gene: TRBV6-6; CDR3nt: TGTGCCAGCAGTTACGGACAGGGGGTCAGAGGCTACACCTTC; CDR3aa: CASSYGQGVRGYTF
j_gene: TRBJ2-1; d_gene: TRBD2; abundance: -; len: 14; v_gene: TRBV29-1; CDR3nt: TGCAGCGCCGGACTAGCGGAATCCTACAATGAGCAGTTCTTC; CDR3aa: CSAGLAESYNEQFF
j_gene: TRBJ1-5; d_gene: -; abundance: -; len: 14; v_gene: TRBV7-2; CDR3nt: TGTGCCAGCAGCTTAGTTATAGCGGATCAGCCCCAGCATTTT; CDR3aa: CASSLVIADQPQHF
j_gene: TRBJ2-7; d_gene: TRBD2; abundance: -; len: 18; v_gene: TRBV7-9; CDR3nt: TGTGCCAGCAGCCGCTCCCTAACGACTAGCGGGAGGGCCCACGAGCAGTACTTC; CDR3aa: CASSRSLTTSGRAHEQYF
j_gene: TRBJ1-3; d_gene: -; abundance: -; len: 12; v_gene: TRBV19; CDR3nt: TGTGCCACTCAGTACTCTGGAAACACCATATATTTT; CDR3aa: CATQYSGNTIYF
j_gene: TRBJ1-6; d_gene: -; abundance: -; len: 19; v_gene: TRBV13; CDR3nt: TGTGCCAGCAGCACAAAAATACTAAGGGGGACCTCCTATAATTCACCCCTCCACTTT; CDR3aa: CASSTKILRGTSYNSPLHF
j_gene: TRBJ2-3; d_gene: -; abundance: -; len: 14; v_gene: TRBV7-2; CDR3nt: TGTGCCAGCAGTCAAGGCAGGGATTTAGATACGCAGTATTTT; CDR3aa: CASSQGRDLDTQYF
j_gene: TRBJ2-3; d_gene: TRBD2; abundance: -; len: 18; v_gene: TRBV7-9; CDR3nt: TGTGCCAGCAGCTTATGGGGACTAGCTGGAGGCCGCACAGATACGCAGTATTTT; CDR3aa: CASSLWGLAGGRTDTQYF
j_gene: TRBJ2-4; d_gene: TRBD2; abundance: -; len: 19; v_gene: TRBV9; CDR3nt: TGTGCCAGCAGCCCCCGTTTGGCGGGGGGGATCTCCAGGGGGGACATTCAGTACTTC; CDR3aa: CASSPRLAGGISRGDIQYF
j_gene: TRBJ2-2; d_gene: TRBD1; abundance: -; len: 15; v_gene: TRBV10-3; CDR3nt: TGTGCCACCGGACAGGTCGCACGGAACGCCGGGGAGCTGTTTTTT; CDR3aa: CATGQVARNAGELFF
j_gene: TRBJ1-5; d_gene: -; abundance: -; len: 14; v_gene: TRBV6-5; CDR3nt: TGTGCCAGCAGGTTGGGGGGATCTAATCAGCCCCAGCATTTT; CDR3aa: CASRLGGSNQPQHF
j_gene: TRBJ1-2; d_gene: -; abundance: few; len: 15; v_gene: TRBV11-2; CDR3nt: TGTGCCAGCAGCCCAGAGGCGGAATTAAACTATGGCTACACCTTC; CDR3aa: CASSPEAELNYGYTF
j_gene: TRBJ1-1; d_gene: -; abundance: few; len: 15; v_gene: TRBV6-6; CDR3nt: TGTGCCAGCACTTCGTTGAGGAGAGGAGGGACTGAAGCTTTCTTT; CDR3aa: CASTSLRRGGTEAFF
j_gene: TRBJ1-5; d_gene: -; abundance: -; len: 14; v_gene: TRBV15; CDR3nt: TGTGCCACCAGCCACAGGGTCGGCAATCAGCCCCAGCATTTT; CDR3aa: CATSHRVGNQPQHF
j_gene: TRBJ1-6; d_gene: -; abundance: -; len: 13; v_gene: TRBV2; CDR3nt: TGTGCCTCTACAGGAGACTCAAATTCACCCCTCCACTTT; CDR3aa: CASTGDSNSPLHF
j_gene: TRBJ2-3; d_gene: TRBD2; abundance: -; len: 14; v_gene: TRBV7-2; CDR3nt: TGTGCCACAACGGCGGGGGGCAACACAGATACGCAGTATTTT; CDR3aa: CATTAGGNTDTQYF
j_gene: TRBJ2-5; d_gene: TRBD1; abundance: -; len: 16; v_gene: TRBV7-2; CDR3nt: TGTGCCAGCAGCTTATATAGGACAGGGGGCGCCGAGACCCAGTACTTC; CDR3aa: CASSLYRTGGAETQYF
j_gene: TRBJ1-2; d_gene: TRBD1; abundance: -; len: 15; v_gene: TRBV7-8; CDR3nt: TGTGCCAGCAGTAAGGGGCCGGGACAGAACTATGGCTACACCTTC; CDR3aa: CASSKGPGQNYGYTF
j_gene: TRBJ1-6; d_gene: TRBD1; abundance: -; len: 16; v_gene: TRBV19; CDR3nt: TGTGCCAGTAGTAGCATCGCCGGGACAGGGGCTTCACCCCTCCACTTT; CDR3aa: CASSSIAGTGASPLHF
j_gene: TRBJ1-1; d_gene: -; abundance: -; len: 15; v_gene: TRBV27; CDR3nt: TGTGCCAGCAGTTTACGGGGTCCGGAGAACACTGAAGCTTTCTTT; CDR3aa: CASSLRGPENTEAFF
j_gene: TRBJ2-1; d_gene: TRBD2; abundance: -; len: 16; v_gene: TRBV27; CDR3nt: TGTGCCAGCAGTTCCCGAACTAGCGGGAGTGGTCATGAGCAGTTCTTC; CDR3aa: CASSSRTSGSGHEQFF
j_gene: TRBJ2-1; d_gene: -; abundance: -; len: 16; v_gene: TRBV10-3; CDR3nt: TGTGCCATCAGTGCCTTAGGGGGAGGGCTGGTCAATGAGCAGTTCTTC; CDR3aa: CAISALGGGLVNEQFF
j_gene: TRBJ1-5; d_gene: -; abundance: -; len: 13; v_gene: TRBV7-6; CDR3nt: TGTGCCAGCAGCTTGGACAGCCAGCAGCCCCAGCATTTT; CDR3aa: CASSLDSQQPQHF
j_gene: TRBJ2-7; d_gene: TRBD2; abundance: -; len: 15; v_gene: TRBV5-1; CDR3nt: TGCGCCAGCTTCGACCCACAGGCGGGAGTAGGTGAGCAGTACTTC; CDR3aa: CASFDPQAGVGEQYF
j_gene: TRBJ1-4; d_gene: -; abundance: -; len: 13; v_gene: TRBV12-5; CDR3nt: TGTGCTAGTGGTTTGTCGCGGAGTGAAAAACTGTTTTTT; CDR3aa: CASGLSRSEKLFF
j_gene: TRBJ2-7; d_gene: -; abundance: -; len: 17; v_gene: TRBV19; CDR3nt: TGTGCCAGTAGTGTTCTCCTGACAGGACCTCTCTCCTACGAGCAGTACTTC; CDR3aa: CASSVLLTGPLSYEQYF
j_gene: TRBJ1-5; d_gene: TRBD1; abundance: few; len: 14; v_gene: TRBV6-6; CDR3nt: TGTGCCAGCAGGAGACTAGGGGGCGATCAGCCCCAGCATTTT; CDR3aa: CASRRLGGDQPQHF
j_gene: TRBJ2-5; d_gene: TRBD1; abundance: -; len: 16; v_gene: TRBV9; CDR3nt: TGTGCCAGCAGCACCTTGACAGGGGGGTGGCAAGAGACCCAGTACTTC; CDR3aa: CASSTLTGGWQETQYF
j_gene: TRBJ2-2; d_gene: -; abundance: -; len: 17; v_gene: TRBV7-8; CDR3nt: TGTGCCAGCAGCTACCCGGAGGACAGCCGAAAAACCGGGGAGCTGTTTTTT; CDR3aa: CASSYPEDSRKTGELFF
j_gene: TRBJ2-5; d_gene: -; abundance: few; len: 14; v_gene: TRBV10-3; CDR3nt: TGTGCCATCAGTGAGTCGACAGACCAAGAGACCCAGTACTTC; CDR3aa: CAISESTDQETQYF
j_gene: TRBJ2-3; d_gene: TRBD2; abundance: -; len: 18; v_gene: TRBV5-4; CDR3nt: TGTGCCAGCACCTTACGGACCTTAGCGGGGGGAGGGACAGATACGCAGTATTTT; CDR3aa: CASTLRTLAGGGTDTQYF
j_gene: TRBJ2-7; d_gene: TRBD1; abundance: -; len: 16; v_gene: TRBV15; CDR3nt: TGTGCCACCAGCAGAGATGCGGACAGGGTGGGGTACGAGCAGTACTTC; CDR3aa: CATSRDADRVGYEQYF
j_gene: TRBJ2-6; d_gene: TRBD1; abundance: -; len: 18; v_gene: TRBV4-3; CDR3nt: TGCGCCAGCAGCCAAGAACCTAGGGACAGCTCTGGGGCCAACGTCCTGACTTTC; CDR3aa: CASSQEPRDSSGANVLTF
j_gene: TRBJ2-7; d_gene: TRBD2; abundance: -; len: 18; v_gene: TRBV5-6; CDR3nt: TGTGCCAGCAGCTTGGGTCGTCTAGCGGGAGTAGGGTTCTACGAGCAGTACTTC; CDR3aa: CASSLGRLAGVGFYEQYF
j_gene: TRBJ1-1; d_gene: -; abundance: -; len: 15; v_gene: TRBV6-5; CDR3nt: TGTGCCAGCAGTCCCTCGCTTCCAGGGAACACTGAAGCTTTCTTT; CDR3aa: CASSPSLPGNTEAFF
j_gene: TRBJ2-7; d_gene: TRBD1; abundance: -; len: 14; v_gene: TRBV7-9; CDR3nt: TGTGCCAGCAGCTCTACAGGGGGACCCTACGAGCAGTACTTC; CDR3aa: CASSSTGGPYEQYF
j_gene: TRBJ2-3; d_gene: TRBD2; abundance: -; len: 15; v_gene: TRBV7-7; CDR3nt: TGTGCCAGCAGCTTATCGGCGGGAGGCACAGATACGCAGTATTTT; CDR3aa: CASSLSAGGTDTQYF
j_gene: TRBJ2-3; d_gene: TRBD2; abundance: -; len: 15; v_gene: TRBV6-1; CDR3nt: TGTGCCAGCACACCACTAGCGGGAGTGAGGTATACGCAGTATTTT; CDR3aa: CASTPLAGVRYTQYF
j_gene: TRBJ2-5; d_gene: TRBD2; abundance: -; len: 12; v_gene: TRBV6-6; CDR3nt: TGTGCCAGCAGTAATACCGGGACTAGTATGCACTTC; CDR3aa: CASSNTGTSMHF
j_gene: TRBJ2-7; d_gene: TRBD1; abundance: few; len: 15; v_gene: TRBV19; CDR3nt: TGTGCCAGTAGTAACCCGGGACAGATCTCCTACGAGCAGTACTTC; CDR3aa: CASSNPGQISYEQYF
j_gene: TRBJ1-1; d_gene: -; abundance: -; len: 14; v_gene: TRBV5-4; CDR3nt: TGTGCCAGCCAGGAGGGACTCCCGAACACTGAAGCTTTCTTT; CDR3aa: CASQEGLPNTEAFF
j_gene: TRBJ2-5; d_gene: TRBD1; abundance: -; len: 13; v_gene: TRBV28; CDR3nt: TGTGCCAGCAGTTCAGGGGGCTTAGAGACCCAGTACTTC; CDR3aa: CASSSGGLETQYF
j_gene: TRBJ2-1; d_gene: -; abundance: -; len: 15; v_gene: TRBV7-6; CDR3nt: TGTGCCAGCAGCCCTCCCCGCGGTCCCAGCAATGAGCAGTTCTTC; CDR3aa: CASSPPRGPSNEQFF
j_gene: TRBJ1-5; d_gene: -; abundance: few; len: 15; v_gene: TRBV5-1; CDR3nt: TGCGCCAGCAGCTTGGGTGAGGGGGTCAGTCAGCCCCAGCATTTT; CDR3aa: CASSLGEGVSQPQHF
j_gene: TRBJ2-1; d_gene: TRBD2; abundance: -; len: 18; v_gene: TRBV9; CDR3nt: TGTGCCAGCAGCGACGACCTAGCGGGGGGCCTCGGACACAATGAGCAGTTCTTC; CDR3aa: CASSDDLAGGLGHNEQFF
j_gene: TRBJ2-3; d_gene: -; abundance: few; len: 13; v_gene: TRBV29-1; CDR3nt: TGCAGCGTTGAACGGCAGGGCACAGATACGCAGTATTTT; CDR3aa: CSVERQGTDTQYF